The following is a TCR beta chain sequence with its context. The data derive from a study of CD8+CD57+ T cells in acquired aplastic anemia. All patients picked for sequencing had shown, by flow cytometry, an expansion of CD8+CD57+ cells. Per germline, CDR1 SEHNR and CDR2 FQNEAQ (reference sequence). V was pared by 0 bases and J by 1 base, with 8 bases between. The CDR3 spans 15 residues. Genomic DNA templated the TCR beta VDJ and CDR3 profiling. One entry per CDR3 protein results from TCRdb running MiXCR on the reads. Among some 150,000 distinct CDR3 sequences listed, 71% were seen once. The sample taken for sequencing was sorted CD4+, CD8+, or CD8+CD57+ T cells (not recorded which) from PBMCs. The rearrangement links TRBV7-9 to TRBJ2-3, with D perhaps TRBD1 (6 bases). This TCR came from a human donor with aplastic anemia. The CDR3 region has the DNA TGTGCCAGCAGCTTAGCGGCAGGGGGCACAGATACGCAGTATTTT. Its protein is CASSLAAGGTDTQYF.